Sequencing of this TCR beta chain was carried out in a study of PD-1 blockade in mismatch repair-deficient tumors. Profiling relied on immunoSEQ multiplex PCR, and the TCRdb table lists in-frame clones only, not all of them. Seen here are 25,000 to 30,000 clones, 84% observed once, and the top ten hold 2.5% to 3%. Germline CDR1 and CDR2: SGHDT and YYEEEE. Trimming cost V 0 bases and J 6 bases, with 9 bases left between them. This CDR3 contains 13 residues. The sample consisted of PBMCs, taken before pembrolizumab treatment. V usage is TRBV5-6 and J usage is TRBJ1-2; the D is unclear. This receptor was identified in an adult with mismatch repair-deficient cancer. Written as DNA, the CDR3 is TGTGCCAGCAGCTTGGTTGGGAGTCATGGCTACACCTTC. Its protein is CASSLVGSHGYTF.